This T cell receptor (beta chain) was recorded in a study of cytomegalovirus exposure and HLA in healthy donors. CDR3 length: 14 amino acids. V was cut by 5 bases and J by 6 bases, with 13 bases left in between. CDR1 is SGHTA and CDR2 is FQGNSA in the germline V gene. In the PCR, 60 Vbeta and 13 Jbeta primers were used. Profiling relied on immunoSEQ multiplex PCR, and the TCRdb table lists in-frame clones only, not all of them. In the table there are about 150,000 clones, about four fifths of which are singletons. A remark on this clone: Its antigen is undetermined.

Study outcomes and limitations: In vitro experiments confirmed that three CMV-associated chains were specific for CMV antigens. V segments that were indistinguishable, TRBV6-2 and TRBV6-3 among them, were omitted from analysis.

The J gene is TRBJ2-2, the V gene TRBV7-2; possibly TRBD1 for D (6 bases). The source is a woman in her forties or fifties in good health and CMV-seropositive. The specimen sequenced was PBMCs. CDR3 sequence (DNA): TGTGCCAGCAGCCGGGACACAGGATCCGGGGAGCTGTTTTTT. Its translation: CASSRDTGSGELFF.